The source of this T cell receptor beta chain is a study of blood T cell repertoires in COVID-19. About the study: From the United States, Italy and Spain came samples of acute and convalescent COVID-19. The analysed material was cDNA or gDNA that came from T cells, B-cell-depleted T cells, or PBMCs.

Regarding this clone: An end of the junction does not agree with germline; a read error may underlie this.

The assay was immunoSEQ multiplex PCR, and TCRdb's table has in-frame clones only and misses some. In the table there are roughly 150,000 clones, over 80% of which are singletons. Germline V CDR1 and CDR2: SGDLS, YYNGEE. The CDR3 has 14 amino acids. Material: PBMCs or T cells enriched from blood (not recorded which). This sequence joins TRBV9 and TRBJ2-2; D perhaps matches TRBD2 (5 bases). The receptor was derived from a man between 65 and 80 years old who had been exposed to COVID-19. Written as DNA, the CDR3 is TGTGCCAGCAGCGTAGAGGACTGGGTCCTTCCGACCGATTTT. Residues: CASSVEDWVLPTDF.